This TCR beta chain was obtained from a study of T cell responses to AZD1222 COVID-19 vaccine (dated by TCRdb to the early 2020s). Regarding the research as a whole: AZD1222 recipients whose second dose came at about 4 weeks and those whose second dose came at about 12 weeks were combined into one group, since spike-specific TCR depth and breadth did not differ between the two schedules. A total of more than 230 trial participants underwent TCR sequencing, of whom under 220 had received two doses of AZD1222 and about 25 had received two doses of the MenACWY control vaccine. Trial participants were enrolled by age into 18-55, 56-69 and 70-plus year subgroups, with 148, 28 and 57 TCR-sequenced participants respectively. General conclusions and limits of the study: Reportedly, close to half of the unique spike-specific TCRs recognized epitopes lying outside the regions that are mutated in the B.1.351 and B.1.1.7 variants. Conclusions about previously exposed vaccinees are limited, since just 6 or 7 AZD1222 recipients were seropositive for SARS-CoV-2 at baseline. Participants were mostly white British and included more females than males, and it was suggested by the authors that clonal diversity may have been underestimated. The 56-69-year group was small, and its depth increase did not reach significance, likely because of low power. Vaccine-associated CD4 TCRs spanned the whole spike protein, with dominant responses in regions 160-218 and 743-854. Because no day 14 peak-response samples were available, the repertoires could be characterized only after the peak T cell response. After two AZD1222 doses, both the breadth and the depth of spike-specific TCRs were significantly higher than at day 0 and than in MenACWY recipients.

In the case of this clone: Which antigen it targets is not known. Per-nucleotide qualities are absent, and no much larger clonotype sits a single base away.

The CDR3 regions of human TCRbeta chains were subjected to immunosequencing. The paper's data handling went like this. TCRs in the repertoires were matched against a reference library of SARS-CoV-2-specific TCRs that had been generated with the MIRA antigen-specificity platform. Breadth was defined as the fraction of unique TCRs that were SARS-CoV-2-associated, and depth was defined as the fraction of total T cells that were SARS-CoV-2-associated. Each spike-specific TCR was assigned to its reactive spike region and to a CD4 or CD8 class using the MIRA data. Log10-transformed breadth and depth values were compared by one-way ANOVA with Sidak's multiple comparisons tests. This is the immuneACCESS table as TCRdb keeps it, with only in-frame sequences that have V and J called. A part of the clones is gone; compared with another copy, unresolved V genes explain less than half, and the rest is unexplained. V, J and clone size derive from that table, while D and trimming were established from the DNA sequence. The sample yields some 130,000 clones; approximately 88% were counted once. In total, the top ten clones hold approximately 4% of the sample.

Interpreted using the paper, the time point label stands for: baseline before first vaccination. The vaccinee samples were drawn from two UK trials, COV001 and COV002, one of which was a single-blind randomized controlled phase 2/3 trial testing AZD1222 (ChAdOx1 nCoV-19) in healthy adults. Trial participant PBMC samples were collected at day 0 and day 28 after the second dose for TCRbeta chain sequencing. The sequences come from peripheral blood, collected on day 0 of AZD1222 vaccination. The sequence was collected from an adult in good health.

The DNA sequence reads TGTGCCAGCAGCCCCCGGGGGGACAGTCATGAAAAACTGTTTTTT. Its protein is CASSPRGDSHEKLFF. This chain is built from TRBV9 and TRBJ1-4, with 7 bases in between that match TRBD1. The germline V gene sets CDR1 to SGDLS and CDR2 to YYNGEE. V and J are trimmed by 4 bases and 6 bases, and the gene matches miss 9 bases of the junction. The CDR3 numbers 15 residues from cysteine through phenylalanine. Kept here is only the CDR3 DNA, which spans 45 bases and is read in frame from base 1.